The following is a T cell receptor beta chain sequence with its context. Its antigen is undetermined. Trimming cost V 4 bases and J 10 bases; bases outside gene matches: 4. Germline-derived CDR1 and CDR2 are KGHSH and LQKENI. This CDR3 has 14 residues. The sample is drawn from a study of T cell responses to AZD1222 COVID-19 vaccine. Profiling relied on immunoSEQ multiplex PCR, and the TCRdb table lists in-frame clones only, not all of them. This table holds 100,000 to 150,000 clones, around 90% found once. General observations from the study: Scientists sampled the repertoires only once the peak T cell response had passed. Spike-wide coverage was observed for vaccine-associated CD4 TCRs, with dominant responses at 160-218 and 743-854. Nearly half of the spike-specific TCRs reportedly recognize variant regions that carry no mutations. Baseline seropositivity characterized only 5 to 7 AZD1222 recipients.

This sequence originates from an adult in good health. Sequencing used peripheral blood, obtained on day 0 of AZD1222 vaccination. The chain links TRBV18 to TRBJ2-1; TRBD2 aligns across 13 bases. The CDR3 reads CASSHGLAGVEQFF. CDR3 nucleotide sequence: TGTGCCAGCTCACACGGACTAGCGGGAGTCGAGCAGTTCTTC.